The 9 T cell receptor beta chains presented below share a single source sample, sequenced in a study of T-cell reconstitution after alpha-beta-depleted transplantation in children. Preparation of the TCRbeta library involved a method that used unique molecular identifiers. TCRdb ran MiXCR on the PCR reads and lists one entry per CDR3 protein. The repertoire includes roughly 420,000 distinct CDR3 sequences, roughly 17% of them detected once, and 25% to 30% sits in the top ten. The sequencing used PBMCs, mostly from graft donor cells, collected 360 days after TCRalphabeta/CD19-depleted stem cell transplant. These TCRs come from a boy in the first two years of life who had a stem cell transplant for Wiskott-Aldrich syndrome, so the T cells may come from the graft donor.

This clonotype was observed many times. The V gene is TRBV12-3 or TRBV12-4, the J gene TRBJ2-1; perhaps TRBD2 as D (5 bases). The CDR3 has 12 amino acids. V lost 6 bases, J lost 9 bases, and 12 bases lay in between. The CDR3: CASSRGSGEQFF. DNA for the CDR3: TGTGCCAGCAGCCGGGGTTCTGGTGAGCAGTTCTTC.

In its sample, this clonotype was seen a few times. The V and J genes are TRBV20-1 and TRBJ2-3; 12 nucleotides align to TRBD2. Germline CDR1 DFQATT, CDR2 SNEGSKA (reference sequence). The CDR3 extends over 16 amino acids. V trimming: 2 bases; J trimming: 7 bases; junction bases outside the gene matches: 10. The CDR3 nucleotides are TGCAGTGCTAGACCAAGACTAGCGGGAGTTTGGAATACGCAGTATTTT. Residues: CSARPRLAGVWNTQYF.

This clonotype showed up many times. CDR3 in amino acids: CALYYEQYF. The CDR3 DNA reads as TGTGCCCTCTACTACGAGCAGTACTTC. The chain couples TRBV10-3 to TRBJ2-7; D remains unclear. V was trimmed by 11 bases and J by 3 bases, leaving 5 bases between them. Germline CDR1 reads ENHRY; CDR2 reads SYGVKD. This CDR3 is built from 9 residues.

In its sample, this clonotype was seen a few times. This sequence joins TRBV7-8 and TRBJ2-2; TRBD1 agrees at 8 bases. Trimming at V came to 7 bases and at J to 7 bases, leaving 8 bases not matched to a gene. CDR1 is SGHVS and CDR2 is FQNEAQ in the germline V gene. The CDR3 is made up of 14 amino acids. CDR3 in amino acids: CASTQGAKNGELFF. The CDR3 coding sequence is TGTGCCAGCACCCAGGGGGCGAAGAACGGGGAGCTGTTTTTT.

The V gene is TRBV7-2, the J gene TRBJ2-1; 8 nucleotides agree with TRBD1. The CDR3 covers 16 residues. In germline, CDR1 is SGHTA, CDR2 FQGNSA. V shed 8 bases and J 6 bases; nucleotides not matched to a gene: 15. CDR3 in amino acids: CASSSGGRPQRNEQFF. The CDR3 DNA sequence: TGTGCCAGCTCCTCAGGGGGCAGGCCCCAACGCAATGAGCAGTTCTTC.

This clonotype was found a few times. The genes are TRBV6-5 and TRBJ1-2; TRBD1 aligns across 10 bases. CDR3 length: 19 residues. CDR1 and CDR2 from the germline V gene are MNHEY and SVGAGI. Trimming took 2 bases from V and 0 from J; bases not matched to a gene: 12. The CDR3 sequence is CASSYPPRQGAITNYGYTF. CDR3 DNA sequence: TGTGCCAGCAGTTACCCCCCTCGACAGGGGGCAATAACTAACTATGGCTACACCTTC.

This clonotype was picked up one time. This chain links TRBV20-1 with TRBJ2-7, with TRBD1 identical over 9 bases. The V gene's germline CDR1 is DFQATT and CDR2 SNEGSKA (reference sequence). CDR3 length equals 15 residues. J lost 3 bases, V lost 0 bases, and 6 bases had no gene match. CDR3 nucleotides: TGCAGTGCTAGAGAGTTGACAGGGGGATACTACGAGCAGTACTTC. This codes for CSARELTGGYYEQYF.

This sequence joins TRBV4-2 and TRBJ2-7, with D perhaps matching TRBD2 (6 bases). In germline, CDR1 is LGHNA, CDR2 YNFKEQ. CDR3 length: 15 amino acids. The V and J ends lost 8 bases and 4 bases respectively, with 21 bases between them. In DNA, the CDR3 is TGTGCCAGCTCAACCCGCGGGGACCCTATTTACGAGCAGTACTTC. Its translation is CASSTRGDPIYEQYF.

This chain links TRBV20-1 with TRBJ2-7, with D possibly matching TRBD2 (5 bases). Per germline, CDR1 DFQATT and CDR2 SNEGSKA (reference sequence). V lost 5 bases to trimming and J lost 6 bases, with 11 bases between them. The CDR3 totals 11 residues. The CDR3 is CSAFYEGEQYF. As DNA, the CDR3 is TGCAGTGCTTTCTATGAGGGCGAGCAGTACTTC.